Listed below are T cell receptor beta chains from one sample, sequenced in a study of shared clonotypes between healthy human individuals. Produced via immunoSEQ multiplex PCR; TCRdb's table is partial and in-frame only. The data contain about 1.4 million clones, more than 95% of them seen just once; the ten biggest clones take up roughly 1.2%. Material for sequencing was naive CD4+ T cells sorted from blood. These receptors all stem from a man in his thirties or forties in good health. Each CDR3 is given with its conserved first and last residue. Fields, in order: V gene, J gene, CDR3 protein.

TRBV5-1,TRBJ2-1,CASSFDPVAINEQFF
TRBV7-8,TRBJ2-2,CASSPLAGVDTGELFF
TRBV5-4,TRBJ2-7,CASSLVLGGGPREQYF
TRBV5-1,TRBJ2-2,CASSFPWGGKTGGDSNTGELFF
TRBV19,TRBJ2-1,CASSTSRGGSSYNEQFF
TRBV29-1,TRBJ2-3,CSVDILLGDTQYF
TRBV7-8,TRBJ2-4,CASSFLTGSDIQYF
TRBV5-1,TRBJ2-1,CASSLFPGRTYNEQFF
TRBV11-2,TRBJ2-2,CASSKAAGGPLGELFF
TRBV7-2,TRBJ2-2,CASSFGAYTGELFF
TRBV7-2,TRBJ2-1,CASSLGSSSYNEQFF
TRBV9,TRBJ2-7,CASSPSGNGEQYF
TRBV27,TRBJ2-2,CASSLKAGGPIGELFF
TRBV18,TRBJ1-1,CASSPSQMGGMNTEAFF
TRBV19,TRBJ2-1,CASSTDGSGSSYNEQFF
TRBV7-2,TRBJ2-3,CASSSPPGLAGLSTDTQYF
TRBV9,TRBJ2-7,CASSSPSGPVIYEQYF
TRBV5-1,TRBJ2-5,CASSLSGQGRRSQYF
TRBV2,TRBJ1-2,CASSERGLRFYGYTF
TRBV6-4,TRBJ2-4,CASSDTIGNIQYF
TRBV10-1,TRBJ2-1,CASSEGKQGDEQFF
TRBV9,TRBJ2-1,CASSVGPSRDNEQFF
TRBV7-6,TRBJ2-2,CASAYTSGSPNTGELFF
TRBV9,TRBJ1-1,CASSVARGTEAFF
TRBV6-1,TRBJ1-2,CASSDRTGQPFYGYTF
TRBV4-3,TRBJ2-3,CASSQDTRATQYF
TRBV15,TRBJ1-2,CATSRDPDRLYGYTF
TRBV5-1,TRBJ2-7,CASSPLSGPSYEQYF
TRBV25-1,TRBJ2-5,CASSVGQETQYF
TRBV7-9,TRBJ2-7,CASSVRDTPSYEQYF
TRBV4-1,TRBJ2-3,CASSQVPTTDTQYF
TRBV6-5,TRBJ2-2,CASTPRGTGELFF
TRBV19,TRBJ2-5,CASSRARGSEQETQYF
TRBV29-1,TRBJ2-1,CSARFGGSDNEQFF
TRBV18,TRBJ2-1,CASSPGSGTSDDYNEQFF